This TCR beta chain was sequenced during a study of PD-L1 blockade in urothelial cancer. Study as a whole: Males with bladder-origin urothelial cancer made up about nine tenths of the roughly 29 patients. Patients had undergone 0 to 3 prior chemotherapy regimens. The authors examined blood 3 weeks (second dose) and 6 weeks after treatment start. Typically, measured as a median, blood samples had over 120,000 T cells.

Sequencing was performed with immunoSEQ multiplex PCR; in TCRdb, only in-frame clones are kept and a portion is missing. The table has 100,000 to 150,000 clones, about 82% seen once. Time point in this sample: peripheral blood 6 weeks after treatment start. This clone was recorded only once. This CDR3 region has 15 residues. Germline CDR1 LNHDA, CDR2 SQIVND (reference sequence). V lost 4 bases and J lost 0, with 12 bases in between. The sequence derives from a man aged 50 to 59 with urothelial cancer. The source was PBMCs, collected around atezolizumab (anti-PD-L1) treatment. This chain joins TRBV19 and TRBJ1-1, with D perhaps matching TRBD1 (6 bases). CDR3 in amino acids: CASSTPRGVNTEAFF. The DNA for the CDR3 is TGTGCCAGTAGTACTCCCAGGGGAGTGAACACTGAAGCTTTCTTT.